A selection of T cell receptor beta chains follows, all from one sample in a study of T cells in Graves' hyperthyroidism and ophthalmopathy. MiXCR, run by TCRdb on the multiplex PCR reads, gives a single entry per CDR3 protein. The data hold hundreds of thousands of distinct CDR3 sequences, with 30% to 40% observed a single time. Sequenced input: blood. The receptors stem from a woman between 35 and 50 years old with Graves' hyperthyroidism. CDR3s include the opening cysteine and the closing phenylalanine or tryptophan. A D gene is named only where the DNA matches it firmly. Rows give clone size only sometimes, using once, few, many, or a class for an expanded clone.

d_gene: TRBD1; j_gene: TRBJ2-7; v_gene: TRBV10-3; abundance: -; CDR3nt: TGTGCCATCAGTGAGCCGGGACAGGGAAGCGACGAGCAGTACTTC; CDR3aa: CAISEPGQGSDEQYF
d_gene: -; j_gene: TRBJ1-3; v_gene: TRBV10-3; abundance: many; CDR3nt: TGTGCCACCTTTACAGGGCCTGGAAACACCATATATTTT; CDR3aa: CATFTGPGNTIYF
d_gene: TRBD2; j_gene: TRBJ2-6; v_gene: TRBV7-6; abundance: -; CDR3nt: TGTGCCAGCAGCCCGTGGACCGACGGGGGGGACTCTGGGGCCAACGTCCTGACTTTC; CDR3aa: CASSPWTDGGDSGANVLTF
d_gene: -; j_gene: TRBJ2-5; v_gene: TRBV9; abundance: -; CDR3nt: TGTGCCAGCAGCGTAGAAAAGGGAGTCGGGACCCAGTACTTC; CDR3aa: CASSVEKGVGTQYF
d_gene: TRBD1; j_gene: TRBJ2-7; v_gene: TRBV12-3/TRBV12-4; abundance: few; CDR3nt: TGTGCCAGCAGTTATGGCGGGCAGGGGGCGCTTGAGCAGTACTTC; CDR3aa: CASSYGGQGALEQYF
d_gene: -; j_gene: TRBJ2-7; v_gene: TRBV25-1; abundance: -; CDR3nt: TGTGCCAGCAGTGAACGGGGGGCCAACGAGCAGTACTTC; CDR3aa: CASSERGANEQYF
d_gene: TRBD2; j_gene: TRBJ2-7; v_gene: TRBV7-9; abundance: -; CDR3nt: TGTGCCAGCAGCTCAAGCGGGAGTGACGAGCGGTACTTC; CDR3aa: CASSSSGSDERYF
d_gene: TRBD1; j_gene: TRBJ2-2; v_gene: TRBV7-7; abundance: -; CDR3nt: TGTGCTAGTGGCCAGGGGGCCATCACCGGGGAGCTGTTTTTT; CDR3aa: CASGQGAITGELFF
d_gene: TRBD2; j_gene: TRBJ2-1; v_gene: TRBV10-3; abundance: few; CDR3nt: TGTGCCATCAGTGCACTATCTAGCGGTCAAGAGCAGTTCTTC; CDR3aa: CAISALSSGQEQFF
d_gene: -; j_gene: TRBJ1-5; v_gene: TRBV5-4; abundance: -; CDR3nt: TGTGCCAGCAGCCTCTGGGACCGAGGAGGCAATCAGCCCCAGCATTTT; CDR3aa: CASSLWDRGGNQPQHF
d_gene: TRBD1; j_gene: TRBJ2-6; v_gene: TRBV10-3; abundance: -; CDR3nt: TGTGCCATCGCCTTGGACGGGACAGGGGTCACAGGGGCCAGCGTCCTGACTTTC; CDR3aa: CAIALDGTGVTGASVLTF
d_gene: -; j_gene: TRBJ2-5; v_gene: TRBV11-2; abundance: few; CDR3nt: TGTGCCAGCAGCTTATGGAGGGAAGAGACCCAGTACTTC; CDR3aa: CASSLWREETQYF
d_gene: TRBD2; j_gene: TRBJ2-7; v_gene: TRBV6-1; abundance: -; CDR3nt: TGTGCCAGCAGTGGACTAGCGGGACAACCATACGAGCAGTACTTC; CDR3aa: CASSGLAGQPYEQYF
d_gene: -; j_gene: TRBJ2-1; v_gene: TRBV2; abundance: -; CDR3nt: TGTGCCAGCAGGAGGCTAGGGGACCATGAGCAGTTCTTC; CDR3aa: CASRRLGDHEQFF
d_gene: TRBD2; j_gene: TRBJ2-7; v_gene: TRBV20-1; abundance: many; CDR3nt: TGCAGTGCTAGCGGGGGGGTCAACGAGCAGTACTTC; CDR3aa: CSASGGVNEQYF
d_gene: -; j_gene: TRBJ2-6; v_gene: TRBV7-9; abundance: -; CDR3nt: TGTGCCAGCAGCTATCATTCTGGGGCCAACGTCCTGACTTTC; CDR3aa: CASSYHSGANVLTF
d_gene: -; j_gene: TRBJ2-3; v_gene: TRBV24-1; abundance: -; CDR3nt: TGTGCCACCGATCACGGGGCGACAGATACGCAGTATTTT; CDR3aa: CATDHGATDTQYF
d_gene: -; j_gene: TRBJ2-7; v_gene: TRBV5-1; abundance: -; CDR3nt: TGCGCCAGCAGCTTGGTTCATTCCCACGAGCAGTACTTC; CDR3aa: CASSLVHSHEQYF
d_gene: TRBD2; j_gene: TRBJ2-5; v_gene: TRBV9; abundance: -; CDR3nt: TGTGCCAGCAGCCCATCGACTAGCGGGAGGGGAGAGGCCCAGTACTTC; CDR3aa: CASSPSTSGRGEAQYF
d_gene: TRBD1; j_gene: TRBJ1-1; v_gene: TRBV2; abundance: many; CDR3nt: TGTGCCAGCAGTGAGGACAGGCCCCCTGAAGCTTTCTTT; CDR3aa: CASSEDRPPEAFF
d_gene: TRBD1; j_gene: TRBJ1-3; v_gene: TRBV4-2; abundance: few; CDR3nt: TGTGCCAGCAGCCAAGTGGGACAGGGGATGGGAAACACCATATATTTT; CDR3aa: CASSQVGQGMGNTIYF
d_gene: -; j_gene: TRBJ2-7; v_gene: TRBV10-3; abundance: many; CDR3nt: TGTGCCACAAACCTACAGGGAAGACATTACGAGCAGTACTTC; CDR3aa: CATNLQGRHYEQYF
d_gene: TRBD1; j_gene: TRBJ2-7; v_gene: TRBV19; abundance: few; CDR3nt: TGTGCCAGTAGTCCCGGGACAGGAACCTCCTACGAGCAGTACTTC; CDR3aa: CASSPGTGTSYEQYF
d_gene: -; j_gene: TRBJ1-2; v_gene: TRBV5-1; abundance: -; CDR3nt: TGCGCCAGCAGACAAACCCAACACCCCCATGGCTACACCTTC; CDR3aa: CASRQTQHPHGYTF
d_gene: -; j_gene: TRBJ1-2; v_gene: TRBV6-6; abundance: many; CDR3nt: TGTGCCAGCAGGGCAGGTTATGGCTACACCTTC; CDR3aa: CASRAGYGYTF
d_gene: -; j_gene: TRBJ2-2; v_gene: TRBV7-9; abundance: -; CDR3nt: TGCGCCAGCAGCCAAGTTCAGATAGCCCCGAACACCGGGGAGCTGTTTTTT; CDR3aa: CASSQVQIAPNTGELFF
d_gene: -; j_gene: TRBJ2-3; v_gene: TRBV29-1; abundance: few; CDR3nt: TGCAGCGTAGCAGCAGATACGCAGTATTTT; CDR3aa: CSVAADTQYF
d_gene: TRBD1; j_gene: TRBJ1-5; v_gene: TRBV20-1; abundance: -; CDR3nt: TGCAGTGCCACCGGGACAGGGGATATTCGCAATCAGCCCCAGCATTTT; CDR3aa: CSATGTGDIRNQPQHF
d_gene: -; j_gene: TRBJ1-2; v_gene: TRBV7-8; abundance: many; CDR3nt: TGTGCCAGCAGCTTACCAACAGACTATGGCTACACCTTC; CDR3aa: CASSLPTDYGYTF
d_gene: -; j_gene: TRBJ1-6; v_gene: TRBV4-2; abundance: few; CDR3nt: TGTGCCAGCAGCCAAGGGCGGCCCGAATATAATTCACCCCTCCACTTT; CDR3aa: CASSQGRPEYNSPLHF
d_gene: -; j_gene: TRBJ1-5; v_gene: TRBV12-3/TRBV12-4; abundance: few; CDR3nt: TGTGCCAGCAGTTTGGGCGGGGACATATACTATAGCAATCAGCCCCAGCATTTT; CDR3aa: CASSLGGDIYYSNQPQHF
d_gene: -; j_gene: TRBJ1-5; v_gene: TRBV4-3; abundance: few; CDR3nt: TGCGCCAGCAGCCAAGATAACAGGGCGAGGAATCAGCCCCAGCATTTT; CDR3aa: CASSQDNRARNQPQHF
d_gene: -; j_gene: TRBJ2-1; v_gene: TRBV2; abundance: -; CDR3nt: TGTGCCAGCAGTGGGCTCCGGGAAAACAATGAGCAGTTCTTC; CDR3aa: CASSGLRENNEQFF
d_gene: TRBD1; j_gene: TRBJ1-1; v_gene: TRBV6-2/TRBV6-3; abundance: -; CDR3nt: TGTGCCAGCAGTTACGGAACAGGGGATCGGTACACTGAAGCTTTCTTT; CDR3aa: CASSYGTGDRYTEAFF
d_gene: -; j_gene: TRBJ1-3; v_gene: TRBV7-2; abundance: -; CDR3nt: TGTGCCAGCAGCCCGGGGGGCGTTGGAAACACCATATATTTT; CDR3aa: CASSPGGVGNTIYF
d_gene: TRBD1; j_gene: TRBJ1-2; v_gene: TRBV6-6; abundance: many; CDR3nt: TGTGCCAGCGAAAGGACAGGGGACTATGGCTACACCTTC; CDR3aa: CASERTGDYGYTF